One sample yielded the 2 T cell receptor beta chains listed below, sequenced in a study of blood T cells in healthy people across ages. Primed by a sample-barcoded 5' primer and a J-beta primer mix, a second PCR proceeded for 7 to 11 cycles. TCRdb analysed the 5' RACE reads with MiXCR anew, one entry per CDR3 protein. The table shows approximately 360,000 distinct CDR3 sequences, with roughly half occurring only once. The source material was blood. The source of these receptors is a man aged 55 to 70 in good health.

The rearrangement links TRBV27 to TRBJ2-5; D is unresolved. Germline assignment: CDR1 MNHEY and CDR2 SMNVEV (reference sequence). The CDR3 has 13 residues. Trimming shortened V by 5 bases and J by 6 bases, and 13 bases separated the two germline ends. The CDR3 DNA sequence: TGTGCCAGCAGTCCGGCCCCGTGGAAGACCCAGTACTTC. This gives the protein CASSPAPWKTQYF.

The chain combines TRBV4-2 with TRBJ2-3; TRBD2 aligns across 9 bases. The J segment lost 2 bases and the V segment lost 1 base, leaving 1 base of the junction unmatched. Germline CDR1 is LGHNA and CDR2 is YNFKEQ. The CDR3 extends over 15 amino acids. CDR3 region: CASSQGLADTDTQYF. CDR3 sequence (DNA): TGTGCCAGCAGCCAAGGACTAGCGGACACAGATACGCAGTATTTT.